This T cell receptor beta chain was profiled in a study of cytomegalovirus exposure and HLA in healthy donors. Study background: HLA-typed donors contributed some 83 million unique TCRs, which were held in an early data release. Whole-study results and caveats: The dataset shows that most TCR sequences were rare, while some public TCRs occurred in many donors. Productive status was seen about 90% or about 30% of the time for most TCR beta V segments in an earlier analysis. Later analysis identified several of the most significant clusters that appeared linked to common viral pathogens.

This CDR3 is 14 amino acids long. V trimming: 6 bases; J trimming: 5 bases; junction bases outside the gene matches: 8. CDR1 MNHEY and CDR2 SMNVEV come from the germline V gene (reference sequence). Concerning this clone: What it binds is not known.

Primers for the PCR totalled 60 Vbeta and 13 Jbeta. Assay: immunoSEQ multiplex PCR; the TCRdb copy retains only in-frame clones and omits some. Of around 160,000 clones in the sample, roughly 72% are singletons; the top ten hold less than 1.2%. The rearrangement uses TRBV27 and TRBJ1-1, with 8 nucleotides matching TRBD1. The sample taken for sequencing was PBMCs. The clonotype was recovered from a woman aged 40-49 years in good health and CMV-seronegative. CDR3 in DNA: TGTGCCAGCAGCTTCTCGACAGGGGAAACTGAAGCTTTCTTT. It codes for CASSFSTGETEAFF.